The next 23 T cell receptor beta chains were all read from a single sample in a study of HIV-infected children after antiretroviral therapy interruption. A 3' RACE protocol on RNA, with unique molecular identifiers, produced the TCR library. TCRdb re-called the 3' RACE reads with MiXCR, one entry per CDR3 protein. The data hold about 14,000 distinct CDR3 sequences, with 3% to 4% observed a single time. Treatment indicated: PENTA 11 planned treatment interruption arm or continuous ART arm. This material consisted of CD45RO+ CD8+ T cells from PBMCs, pooled from several time points, taken from a donor given antiretroviral therapy, either interrupted or continuous. Subset specified: memory CD8+ CD45RO+ CD45RA- T cells. The receptors come from a pool of human donors with HIV.

This clonotype ranks as medium-sized. The J gene is TRBJ2-1, the V gene TRBV20-1, with D unresolved. With 5 bases removed from V and 3 bases from J, the gap between germline ends came to 14 bases. The V gene's germline CDR1 is DFQATT and CDR2 SNEGSKA (reference sequence). The CDR3 runs to 14 residues. The CDR3 reads CSAARAENYNEQFF. The CDR3 bases are TGCAGTGCTGCTCGAGCCGAGAACTACAATGAGCAGTTCTTC.

In its sample, this clonotype was seen many times. This sequence joins TRBV27 and TRBJ2-6, with D hard to call. V lost 5 bases, J lost 5 bases, and 16 bases lay in between. The CDR3 is 16 amino acids. Germline values: CDR1 MNHEY, CDR2 SMNVEV (reference sequence). The CDR3 reads CASSRSIPLRANVLTF. The DNA for the CDR3 is TGTGCCAGCAGTCGTTCAATACCGTTGCGGGCCAACGTCCTGACTTTC.

This clonotype has at least ten counts. The DNA for the CDR3 is TGTGCCAGCAGCTTTCCTCTCGGACAGCAAGAGACCCAGTACTTC. Translated, it gives CASSFPLGQQETQYF. The J gene is TRBJ2-5, the V gene TRBV28; a possible D gene is TRBD1 (6 bases). V was pared by 6 bases and J by 2 bases, with 16 bases between. The CDR3 runs to 15 residues. CDR1 MDHEN and CDR2 SYDVKM come from the germline V gene.

This clonotype was recorded at least ten times. The rearrangement uses TRBV2 and TRBJ2-7; D call uncertain. Trimming took off 4 bases at V and 7 bases at J, with 17 bases between the two ends. From germline, CDR1 is SNHLY and CDR2 FYNNEI. The CDR3 length is 14 residues. The DNA of the CDR3 is TGTGCCAGCAGTGGCCCCGCGACTGTTAGGGAGCAGTACTTC. Translated, it gives CASSGPATVREQYF.

Ten or more counts support this clonotype. CDR3 amino acids: CASSEGGELFF. The CDR3 nucleotides are TGTGCCAGCAGTGAAGGGGGGGAACTGTTTTTT. J is TRBJ1-4 and V is TRBV25-1; possible D gene TRBD1, 5 bases. Trimming took 2 bases from V and 12 from J, leaving 7 bases between them. This CDR3 has 11 residues. CDR1 and CDR2 (germline): MGHDK, SYGVNS.

This chain links TRBV28 with TRBJ1-1; D is unclear. V gave up 2 bases and J gave up 7 bases, with 14 bases separating them. Per the germline V gene, CDR1 is MDHEN and CDR2 is SYDVKM. The CDR3 has 14 residues. The CDR3 DNA reads as TGTGCCAGCAGTTTAGGGTGGGCAGCCATTGAAGCTTTCTTT. This sequence encodes CASSLGWAAIEAFF.

This clonotype was observed many times. This rearrangement joins TRBV4-1 to TRBJ1-1, with 9 bases aligning to TRBD1. V was clipped by 0 bases and J by 8 bases; unmatched bases: 13. This CDR3 is built from 17 residues. Germline V gives CDR1 MGHRA, CDR2 YSYEKL. CDR3 DNA sequence: TGCGCCAGCAGCCAAGAAGGACGGGACAGGGTTGAAAGGGAAGCTTTCTTT. Translation gives CASSQEGRDRVEREAFF.

This clonotype was found many times. The V call is TRBV18, the J call TRBJ1-1; TRBD1 is a possible D gene (6 bases). Looked up from germline, CDR1 is KGHSH and CDR2 is LQKENI. The CDR3 consists of 17 residues. Trimming pared 3 bases from V and 3 bases from J, leaving 20 bases between. The CDR3 coding sequence is TGTGCCAGCTCACCCACCCCGGGACAACAAACTCACACTGAAGCTTTCTTT. It codes for CASSPTPGQQTHTEAFF.

The sample holds many counts of this clonotype. The V call is TRBV28, the J call TRBJ1-5; TRBD1 might be the D (5 bases). The CDR3 spans 18 residues. V lost 1 base and J 5 bases, leaving 21 bases between the germline ends. The V gene's germline CDR1 is MDHEN and CDR2 SYDVKM. The CDR3, as DNA: TGTGCCAGCAGTTTATTTGGTATTGTTTTGGGACTCCATCAGCCCCAGCATTTT. It specifies CASSLFGIVLGLHQPQHF.

This sequence joins TRBV5-1 and TRBJ2-1, with D hard to call. V gave up 2 bases and J gave up 2 bases, with 8 bases separating them. From germline, CDR1 is SGHRS and CDR2 YFSETQ. The CDR3 extends over 14 amino acids. The CDR3 DNA follows: TGCGCCAGCAGCTTCAACGGTCCCTACAATGAGCAGTTCTTC. This gives the protein CASSFNGPYNEQFF.

This clonotype was recorded a few times. This rearrangement joins TRBV2 to TRBJ1-6, with D possibly matching TRBD1 (5 bases). Germline values: CDR1 SNHLY, CDR2 FYNNEI. This CDR3 spans 16 amino acids. Trimming pared 4 bases from V and 6 bases from J, leaving 16 bases between. This CDR3 is CASSVLRQRANSPLHF. CDR3 DNA sequence: TGTGCCAGCAGTGTACTCAGACAGCGCGCTAATTCACCCCTCCACTTT.

This rearrangement joins TRBV27 to TRBJ2-7, with 7 bases aligning to TRBD1. The CDR3 is 16 amino acids. Germline CDR1 reads MNHEY; CDR2 reads SMNVEV (reference sequence). J lost 0 bases, V lost 6 bases, and 11 bases had no gene match. CDR3 DNA: TGTGCCAGCAGCTTAAGACCGGGACAGAGCTCCTACGAGCAGTACTTC. Translating it yields CASSLRPGQSSYEQYF.

In the case of this clonotype: Possible read error: a much larger clone is one base away. This sequence joins TRBV20-1 and TRBJ1-2; D unclear. CDR1 and CDR2 from the germline V gene are DFQATT and SNEGSKA (reference sequence). The CDR3 totals 13 residues. V was trimmed by 0 bases and J by 3 bases, leaving 8 bases between them. The CDR3 sequence is CSAREPQDYGYTF. CDR3 DNA sequence: TGCAGTGCTAGAGAACCCCAAGACTATGGCTACACCTTC.

This clonotype came up many times. The chain links TRBV30 to TRBJ2-1, with 13 positions matching TRBD2. After removal of 0 bases from V and 6 bases from J, the junction contained 2 bases not matched to a gene. Germline CDR1 GTSNPN, CDR2 SVGIG (reference sequence). The CDR3 sequence is 15 residues long. The CDR3, as DNA: TGTGCCTGGAGTGTACTAGCGGGGGGGCCCAATGAGCAGTTCTTC. Protein sequence: CAWSVLAGGPNEQFF. The whole variable domain, filled in from reference TRBV30 and TRBJ2-1, reads SQTIHQWPATLVQPVGSPLSLECTVEGTSNPNLYWYRQAAGRGLQLLFYSVGIGQISSEVPQNLSASRPQDRQFILSSKKLLLSDSGFYLCAWSVLAGGPNEQFFGPGTRLTVL.

This clonotype was picked up many times. This chain connects TRBV4-1 to TRBJ1-1, with D possibly matching TRBD1 (5 bases). The length of the CDR3 is 15 residues. CDR1 is MGHRA, CDR2 YSYEKL, per germline. The V end was cut by 5 bases, the J end by 5 bases, with 18 bases between. In nucleotides, the CDR3 is TGCGCCAGCAGCGGTCTGGGGCAGCCGGGGACTGAAGCTTTCTTT. Translated, it gives CASSGLGQPGTEAFF.

The table lists this clonotype with many counts. V usage is TRBV6-9 and J usage is TRBJ2-3, with unresolved D. The CDR3 extends over 15 amino acids. Germline lookup yields CDR1 MNHGY and CDR2 SVAAGI. The ends were cut back, 3 bases at V and 2 bases at J, with 12 bases in the middle. The CDR3: CASSYRRSPTDTQYF. The CDR3 nucleotides are TGTGCCAGCAGTTACCGAAGGAGTCCCACAGATACGCAGTATTTT.

In nucleotides, the CDR3 is TGTGCCATCAGTGGCTCCGGGGGGCGGACCTCCTACAATGAGCAGTTCTTC. It codes for CAISGSGGRTSYNEQFF. The genes are TRBV10-3 and TRBJ2-1; perhaps TRBD2 as D (7 bases). Per germline, CDR1 ENHRY and CDR2 SYGVKD. The CDR3 length is 17 residues. Trimming stripped 4 bases from V and 0 bases from J, with 16 bases between.

V is TRBV20-1 and J is TRBJ2-5; a possible D gene is TRBD2 (7 bases). The CDR3 has 14 amino acids. Trimming removed 3 bases from V and 5 bases from J, with 16 bases in between. Germline values: CDR1 DFQATT, CDR2 SNEGSKA (reference sequence). The CDR3 region is CSASSGGQEETQYF. The DNA of the CDR3 is TGCAGTGCTAGTTCCGGGGGGCAGGAGGAGACCCAGTACTTC.

This clonotype was seen repeatedly, ten times or more. The chain carries TRBV6-6 and TRBJ1-5, with D unresolved. Germline V lookup: CDR1 MNHNY, CDR2 SVGAGI (reference sequence). V lost 4 bases to trimming and J lost 0 bases, with 13 bases between them. This CDR3 contains 16 residues. The CDR3: CASSSDPNYSNQPQHF. The CDR3 DNA reads as TGTGCCAGCAGTTCAGACCCCAATTATAGCAATCAGCCCCAGCATTTT.

This clonotype was seen repeatedly, ten times or more. The gene calls are TRBV6-2 or TRBV6-3 and TRBJ2-7; perhaps TRBD1 as D (6 bases). CDR3 length equals 13 residues. Trimming removed 6 bases at V and 1 base at J, with 10 bases between. Germline-derived CDR1 and CDR2 are MNHEY and SVGEGT. The CDR3 DNA is TGTGCCAGCAGCTTAACAGGGTCCTACGAGCAGTACTTC. It yields the protein CASSLTGSYEQYF.

This clonotype has a handful of counts. The chain joins TRBV12-3 or TRBV12-4 to TRBJ2-5; D gene unclear. The CDR3 runs 13 residues. V lost 4 bases, J lost 4 bases, and 10 bases lay in between. The CDR3 DNA reads as TGTGCCAGCAGTTCCGCGCGTTTAGAGACCCAGTACTTC. It is translated as CASSSARLETQYF.

At least ten counts were recorded for this clonotype. This chain uses TRBV5-6 with TRBJ2-7; no clear D gene. Deletions cut 7 bases from V and 4 bases from J, with 6 bases between. The CDR3 has 10 residues. CDR1 and CDR2 from the germline V gene are SGHDT and YYEEEE. The chain's CDR3 is CASYAYEQYF. The CDR3 DNA follows: TGTGCCAGCTACGCGTACGAGCAGTACTTC.

This clonotype was counted many times. This chain uses TRBV4-1 with TRBJ1-5, with D uncertain. This CDR3 has 14 amino acids. Germline assignment: CDR1 MGHRA and CDR2 YSYEKL. Trimming cost V 1 base and J 6 bases, with 10 bases left between them. The CDR3 reads CASSQGWIGQPQHF. The CDR3 DNA follows: TGCGCCAGCAGCCAAGGGTGGATTGGTCAGCCCCAGCATTTT.